Each of the 9 T cell receptor beta chains below was sequenced from the same sample in a study of Ad26.COV2.S vaccination and SARS-CoV-2 variants. The repertoire was sequenced with immunoSEQ multiplex PCR; TCRdb's copy has only in-frame clones and lacks some. The data contain a few hundred thousand clones, around 90% of them seen just once; the ten biggest clones take up more than 10%. Treatment in this sample: about 20 received Ad26.COV2.S at low or high dose, single or two shots; roughly 5 received placebo; per-sample allocation not given. Sampling was performed 63 days after the first vaccine or placebo injection. The starting material was peripheral blood, obtained in a trial of Ad26.COV2.S vaccine versus placebo. Every receptor here comes from a person aged 18 to 59 who received the Ad26.COV2.S COVID-19 vaccine or a placebo.

This clone has just one count. The chain links TRBV7-9 to TRBJ2-5; TRBD2 matches at 15 bases. After removal of 5 bases from V and 5 bases from J, the junction contained 12 bases not matched to a gene. Germline V gene data show CDR1 as SEHNR and CDR2 as FQNEAQ (reference sequence). The CDR3 length is 18 residues. Written as DNA, the CDR3 is TGTGCCAGCAGCCCTCGCGGACTAGCGGGAGGGCCTGGGGAGACCCAGTACTTC. It translates to CASSPRGLAGGPGETQYF.

The chain combines TRBV7-3 with TRBJ2-3; TRBD2 agrees at 7 bases. The V and J ends lost 1 base and 6 bases, in that order; junction bases with no gene match: 13. The CDR3 contains 17 residues. Germline V gene lookup returns CDR1 SGHTA and CDR2 FQGTGA. The CDR3 coding sequence is TGTGCCAGCAGCTTAAAGGTTTCGGCGGGAGTGAGGGATACGCAGTATTTT. Translated, it gives CASSLKVSAGVRDTQYF.

This sequence joins TRBV3-1 (or the pseudogene TRBV3-2) and TRBJ2-7; 8 bases map to TRBD2. Germline V gives CDR1 LGHDT, CDR2 YNNKEL (reference sequence). After removal of 1 base from V and 4 bases from J, the junction contained 0 bases not matched to a gene. The CDR3 has 13 residues. The CDR3 reads CASSQAGGYEQYF. The CDR3 DNA reads as TGTGCCAGCAGCCAAGCGGGAGGGTACGAGCAGTACTTC.

The chain joins TRBV7-2 to TRBJ1-1; 9 nucleotides agree with TRBD1. The CDR3 runs 15 residues. V was clipped by 4 bases and J by 4 bases; unmatched bases: 7. Germline-derived CDR1 and CDR2 are SGHTA and FQGNSA. The CDR3 bases are TGTGCCAGCAGCTACATACAGGGGGCGGGCACTGAAGCTTTCTTT. Translating gives CASSYIQGAGTEAFF.

The CDR3 reads CATSGRGNTEAFF. CDR3 in DNA: TGTGCCACCAGCGGCAGGGGGAACACTGAAGCTTTCTTT. The V gene is TRBV10-3, the J gene TRBJ1-1; weak D call: TRBD1 (6 bases). V shed 10 bases and J shed 1 base, with 13 bases lying between them. Germline V gives CDR1 ENHRY, CDR2 SYGVKD. This CDR3 region has 13 residues.

The chain has TRBV5-5 and TRBJ2-5; a possible D gene is TRBD1 (6 bases). Germline CDR1 reads SGHKS; CDR2 reads YYEKEE (reference sequence). This CDR3 has 14 amino acids. The V and J ends lost 6 bases and 1 base respectively, with 13 bases between them. This chain's CDR3 is CASTPSTGQETQYF. The DNA for the CDR3 is TGTGCCAGCACCCCGTCGACAGGCCAAGAGACCCAGTACTTC.

J is TRBJ1-2 and V is TRBV5-4, with D possibly being TRBD1 (6 bases). The CDR3 consists of 14 residues. Trimming took off 3 bases at V and 2 bases at J, with 11 bases between the two ends. In germline, CDR1 is SGHNT, CDR2 YYREEE (reference sequence). DNA of the CDR3: TGTGCCAGCAGCTCTGGACAGACAAACTATGGCTACACCTTC. Its protein is CASSSGQTNYGYTF.

This CDR3 is CASSGQGVQETQYF. CDR3 bases: TGCGCCAGCAGCGGACAGGGGGTCCAAGAGACCCAGTACTTC. This chain joins TRBV5-1 and TRBJ2-5; 10 positions agree with TRBD1. The CDR3 is 14 amino acids. Germline lookup yields CDR1 SGHRS and CDR2 YFSETQ. V was clipped by 4 bases and J by 1 base; unmatched bases: 1.

V usage is TRBV28 and J usage is TRBJ1-1; D remains ambiguous. Looked up from germline, CDR1 is MDHEN and CDR2 is SYDVKM. The CDR3 loop spans 15 amino acids. V was shortened by 0 bases and J by 4 bases, with 12 bases between the two germline ends. CDR3: CASSLWTAGGTEAFF. Written as DNA, the CDR3 is TGTGCCAGCAGTTTATGGACGGCCGGAGGCACTGAAGCTTTCTTT.